Listed here are 21 T cell receptor beta chains from one sample, sequenced in a study of blood T cell repertoires in COVID-19. Sequencing used immunoSEQ multiplex PCR; TCRdb keeps in-frame clones, though not all of them. The data show roughly 140,000 clones, about 80% seen once. Material for sequencing was peripheral blood. The receptor source for this set is a human donor in a cohort sampled during active COVID-19.

V gene TRBV7-8 combines with J gene TRBJ2-5, with D possibly matching TRBD1 (6 bases). This CDR3 is built from 14 residues. CDR1 and CDR2 (germline): SGHVS, FQNEAQ. Trimming removed 5 bases at V and 7 bases at J, with 17 bases between. The CDR3 coding sequence is TGTGCCAGCAGCCCCGGACAGACTACAGGGACCCAGTACTTC. Protein product: CASSPGQTTGTQYF.

The DNA for the CDR3 is TGTGCCAGCAGCACACAGGGGTTCCGGACTAACTATGGCTACACCTTC. It is translated as CASSTQGFRTNYGYTF. The chain couples TRBV7-2 to TRBJ1-2; TRBD1 agrees at 7 bases. Germline loops: CDR1 SGHTA, CDR2 FQGNSA. This CDR3 region has 16 residues. V was clipped by 5 bases and J by 0 bases; unmatched bases: 9.

The chain links TRBV6-1 to TRBJ2-7; weak D call: TRBD2 (5 bases). This CDR3 has 12 amino acids. With 2 bases removed from V and 4 bases from J, the gap between germline ends came to 6 bases. CDR1 MNHNS and CDR2 SASEGT come from the germline V gene. Here the CDR3 reads CASSESGYEQYF. The CDR3 nucleotides read TGTGCCAGCAGTGAATCGGGGTACGAGCAGTACTTC.

The chain recombines TRBV5-1 with TRBJ2-1; 10 nucleotides line up with TRBD2. CDR1 and CDR2 from the germline V gene are SGHRS and YFSETQ. After removal of 3 bases from V and 4 bases from J, the junction contained 7 bases not matched to a gene. This CDR3 has 16 amino acids. CDR3: CASSSTSGDRYNEQFF. CDR3 in DNA: TGCGCCAGCAGCTCTACTAGCGGGGACAGATACAATGAGCAGTTCTTC.

The chain links TRBV27 to TRBJ2-3; maybe TRBD2 (6 bases). Germline CDR1 is MNHEY and CDR2 is SMNVEV (reference sequence). Trimming stripped 7 bases from V and 5 bases from J, with 7 bases between. CDR3 size: 11 residues. Here the CDR3 DNA reads TGTGCCAGCATGGGAGGAGATACGCAGTATTTT. It encodes CASMGGDTQYF.

The J gene is TRBJ2-2, the V gene TRBV9, with 10 nucleotides matching TRBD2. The CDR3 extends over 19 amino acids. Germline V gene lookup returns CDR1 SGDLS and CDR2 YYNGEE. After removal of 0 bases from V and 4 bases from J, the junction contained 12 bases not matched to a gene. Written as DNA, the CDR3 is TGTGCCAGCAGCGTAGTGGCCAGCGGGGGGGCCTCGGGCACCGGGGAGCTGTTTTTT. This codes for CASSVVASGGASGTGELFF.

This chain connects TRBV5-1 to TRBJ2-5, with 8 nucleotides matching TRBD2. CDR3 size: 17 residues. Losses at the gene ends were 0 bases for V and 5 bases for J; bases not matched to a gene: 12. CDR1 is SGHRS and CDR2 is YFSETQ in the germline V gene. The CDR3: CASSLVRSRGVEETQYF. For the CDR3, the DNA is TGCGCCAGCAGCTTGGTCAGATCGCGGGGGGTGGAGGAGACCCAGTACTTC. Together with reference TRBV5-1 and TRBJ2-5, the CDR3 gives the full variable domain: KAGVTQTPRYLIKTRGQQVTLSCSPISGHRSVSWYQQTPGQGLQFLFEYFSETQRNKGNFPGRFSGRQFSNSRSEMNVSTLELGDSALYLCASSLVRSRGVEETQYFGPGTRLLVL.

The chain combines TRBV28 with TRBJ2-5, with TRBD2 matching 9 bases. In germline, CDR1 is MDHEN, CDR2 SYDVKM. The CDR3 contains 15 residues. V was pared by 5 bases and J by 4 bases, with 8 bases of the junction left unmatched. The CDR3 loop reads CASSPMGGGGETQYF. In DNA, the CDR3 is TGTGCCAGCAGTCCCATGGGCGGGGGGGGAGAGACCCAGTACTTC.

The chain carries TRBV6-6 and TRBJ2-3; 7 positions match TRBD1. Trimming at V came to 5 bases and at J to 6 bases, leaving 11 bases not matched to a gene. The CDR3 extends over 15 amino acids. Germline V gene sequence: CDR1 MNHNY, CDR2 SVGAGI (reference sequence). The DNA of the CDR3 is TGTGCCAGCAGTATACAGGGGAGAGGGACCGATACGCAGTATTTT. Amino acids: CASSIQGRGTDTQYF.

This clone showed up just a few times. V and J are TRBV3-1 (or the pseudogene TRBV3-2) and TRBJ1-1, with D perhaps TRBD1 (5 bases). Trimming left V 1 base short and J 5 bases short, with 14 bases between. The length of the CDR3 is 15 residues. Germline assignment: CDR1 LGHDT and CDR2 YNNKEL (reference sequence). CDR3 bases: TGTGCCAGCAGCCAAGGAGTGGGGGAGGGTACTGAAGCTTTCTTT. The encoded protein is CASSQGVGEGTEAFF.

The rearrangement uses TRBV6-5 and TRBJ2-1, with 9 positions matching TRBD1. CDR1 is MNHEY and CDR2 is SVGAGI in the germline V gene. The V gene end was trimmed by 8 bases and the J gene end by 8 bases; junction bases not matched to a gene: 13. CDR3 size: 15 residues. CDR3: CASLSRTGVRDEQFF. CDR3 bases: TGTGCCAGCTTAAGCCGGACAGGGGTTCGGGATGAGCAGTTCTTC.

The V gene is TRBV6-6, the J gene TRBJ2-2, with TRBD1 matching 9 bases. V was pared by 5 bases and J by 5 bases, with 6 bases of the junction left unmatched. The CDR3 totals 15 residues. Germline V gene lookup returns CDR1 MNHNY and CDR2 SVGAGI (reference sequence). In DNA, the CDR3 is TGTGCCAGCAGTCGACAGGGGGGATGGACCGGGGAGCTGTTTTTT. It encodes CASSRQGGWTGELFF.

This chain joins TRBV29-1 and TRBJ1-1; possible D gene TRBD1, 5 bases. The V end was cut by 6 bases, the J end by 5 bases, with 22 bases between. Germline V CDR1 and CDR2: SQVTM, ANQGSEA. The CDR3 covers 15 residues. The CDR3: CSVVRGTDRGTEAFF. DNA for the CDR3: TGCAGCGTGGTCCGCGGGACGGATAGAGGGACTGAAGCTTTCTTT. Full variable domain (rest looked up from reference TRBV29-1 and TRBJ1-1): SAVISQKPSRDICQRGTSLTIQCQVDSQVTMMFWYRQQPGQSLTLIATANQGSEATYESGFVIDKFPISRPNLTFSTLTVSNMSPEDSSIYLCSVVRGTDRGTEAFFGQGTRLTVV.

This sequence joins TRBV6-4 and TRBJ1-3; 7 bases fit TRBD1. This CDR3 comprises 15 residues. The V segment lost 6 bases and the J segment 1 base; nucleotides outside the gene matches: 6. Germline values: CDR1 MRHNA, CDR2 SNTAGT. In DNA form, the CDR3 reads TGTGCCAGCAGCCTAACGACAGGGTCTGGAAACACCATATATTTT. This gives the protein CASSLTTGSGNTIYF.

The chain recombines TRBV18 with TRBJ2-3; 13 bases agree with TRBD2. The CDR3 sequence is 18 residues long. V shed 5 bases, J shed 0 bases, and the junction held 8 bases outside the gene matches. Germline values: CDR1 KGHSH, CDR2 LQKENI. CDR3 amino acids: CASSSGLAGVASTDTQYF. CDR3 sequence (DNA): TGTGCCAGCTCATCAGGACTAGCGGGGGTAGCTAGCACAGATACGCAGTATTTT.

The table lists this clone with a few counts. The chain employs TRBV19 and TRBJ1-6; tentatively, D is TRBD1 (6 bases). V was cut by 8 bases and J by 11 bases, with 13 bases left in between. Per the germline V gene, CDR1 is LNHDA and CDR2 is SQIVND (reference sequence). The CDR3 spans 12 residues. CDR3 coding DNA: TGTGCCAGTCGGACAGCAGATGCACCCCTCCACTTT. Translation: CASRTADAPLHF.

The J gene is TRBJ2-7, the V gene TRBV12-3 or TRBV12-4; D is perhaps TRBD1 (5 bases). This CDR3 is built from 13 residues. Trimming shortened V by 6 bases and J by 3 bases, and 12 bases separated the two germline ends. DNA for the CDR3: TGTGCCAGCAGCCCGACCCAGGGCTACGAGCAGTACTTC. Translation: CASSPTQGYEQYF.

The table lists this clone with a few counts. The chain employs TRBV5-1 and TRBJ2-7; 11 bases are a match to TRBD2. The germline V gene encodes CDR1 SGHRS and CDR2 YFSETQ. V was clipped by 1 base and J by 3 bases; unmatched bases: 3. The CDR3 is made up of 15 amino acids. Here the CDR3 reads CASSLTSGGHYEQYF. As DNA, the CDR3 is TGCGCCAGCAGCTTGACTAGCGGGGGACACTACGAGCAGTACTTC.

J is TRBJ1-4 and V is TRBV3-1 (or the pseudogene TRBV3-2); D gene ambiguous. Per germline, CDR1 LGHDT and CDR2 YNNKEL (reference sequence). The CDR3 totals 12 residues. Between the trimmed V and J ends, which lost 4 bases and 8 bases, there was a span of 8 bases. CDR3 coding DNA: TGTGCCAGCAGCCTAGATTTAGAAAAACTGTTTTTT. Protein product: CASSLDLEKLFF.

The J gene is TRBJ2-3, the V gene TRBV7-6, with 9 positions matching TRBD2. Per the germline V gene, CDR1 is SGHVS and CDR2 is FNYEAQ. V was clipped by 0 bases and J by 4 bases; unmatched bases: 5. The CDR3 extends over 16 amino acids. In DNA, the CDR3 is TGTGCCAGCAGCTTAGCTCAGCGGGGGGCCTCAGATACGCAGTATTTT. Encoded protein: CASSLAQRGASDTQYF.

This sequence joins TRBV18 and TRBJ2-5, with 8 bases lining up with TRBD1. The germline CDR1 and CDR2 sequences are KGHSH and LQKENI. V dropped 6 bases and J dropped 5; count of bases not matched to a gene: 8. The CDR3 runs to 14 residues. This chain's CDR3 is CASSPVTGVETQYF. The CDR3 nucleotides are TGTGCCAGCTCTCCGGTGACAGGGGTGGAGACCCAGTACTTC.